The TCR beta chain described here comes from a study of T cells after yellow fever vaccination. For TCR, cDNA came from 5'RACE template switching, which added a universal primer site and UMIs. MiXCR was run by TCRdb on the 5' RACE reads, yielding one entry per CDR3 protein. This sample has tens of thousands of distinct CDR3 sequences; more than 5.5% occur once, and the top ten carry about 27%. This CDR3 spans 11 amino acids. Trimming shortened V by 4 bases and J by 11 bases, and 11 bases separated the two germline ends. Germline V gene data show CDR1 as MNHEY and CDR2 as SMNVEV (reference sequence). This clonotype came up many times. The antigen is not known. The study's findings and limits: There was a small share of clonotypes that showed up in both the CD4 and CD8 compartments. Abundant contaminating clonotypes from the bulk population could appear in FACS-sorted repertoires. Detected again after the booster were most primary-vaccination clones, at roughly 95% CD4 and about 89% CD8.

The input for sequencing was CD8+ T cells sorted from PBMCs, taken 10 to 11 days after the first yellow fever vaccination. This receptor was obtained from a man younger than 30 who received the YFV17D yellow fever vaccine. J is TRBJ1-2 and V is TRBV27, with unresolved D. The CDR3 region has the DNA TGTGCCAGCAGTTCGGATGGTCGTTACACCTTC. This gives the protein CASSSDGRYTF.